This is a list of T cell receptor beta chains from one sample in a study of PD-L1 blockade in urothelial cancer. Assay: immunoSEQ multiplex PCR; the TCRdb copy retains only in-frame clones and omits some. The data show over 100,000 clones, approximately 89% seen once. The material was PBMCs, obtained around atezolizumab (anti-PD-L1) treatment. Receptors were obtained from a man aged 55 to 70 with urothelial cancer. Each CDR3 is given with its conserved first and last residue. Clone size is given for some rows only: seen once, a few or many times, or a class if the clone is expanded.

v_gene: TRBV5-1
abundance: NA
j_gene: TRBJ2-3
CDR3aa: CASSLGVGGTDTQYF

v_gene: TRBV7-3
abundance: NA
j_gene: TRBJ2-1
CDR3aa: CASSLTLANEQFF

v_gene: TRBV10-2
abundance: NA
j_gene: TRBJ2-7
CDR3aa: CASTISGFSYEQYF

v_gene: TRBV5-1
abundance: once
j_gene: TRBJ2-7
CDR3aa: CASSAGFRAYEQYF

v_gene: TRBV14
abundance: NA
j_gene: TRBJ1-4
CDR3aa: CASNRGNEKLFF

v_gene: TRBV7-3
abundance: NA
j_gene: TRBJ1-3
CDR3aa: CASSFRGAPGNTIYF

v_gene: TRBV7-8
abundance: NA
j_gene: TRBJ1-5
CDR3aa: CASSLAKRHPLEKPQHF

v_gene: TRBV4-1
abundance: NA
j_gene: TRBJ2-7
CDR3aa: CASRQLGTGAYEQYF

v_gene: TRBV6-1
abundance: NA
j_gene: TRBJ2-7
CDR3aa: CASSSGVEQYF

v_gene: TRBV4-2
abundance: NA
j_gene: TRBJ1-6
CDR3aa: CASSQDSGQNNSPLHF

v_gene: TRBV5-1
abundance: NA
j_gene: TRBJ1-2
CDR3aa: CASSSLLGGADGYTF

v_gene: TRBV18
abundance: NA
j_gene: TRBJ2-5
CDR3aa: CASSPQSITGETQYF

v_gene: TRBV27
abundance: NA
j_gene: TRBJ2-1
CDR3aa: CASSSSSGSYNEQFF

v_gene: TRBV6-5
abundance: NA
j_gene: TRBJ1-5
CDR3aa: CASSLDRNNQPQHF

v_gene: TRBV25-1
abundance: NA
j_gene: TRBJ1-2
CDR3aa: CASSDPGQGNYGYTF

v_gene: TRBV10-2
abundance: NA
j_gene: TRBJ1-3
CDR3aa: CASSEIGQIFSGNTIYF

v_gene: TRBV7-9
abundance: NA
j_gene: TRBJ2-1
CDR3aa: CASSLGTAVNNEQFF

v_gene: TRBV1
abundance: NA
j_gene: TRBJ2-3
CDR3aa: CTSSEDYTDTQYF

v_gene: TRBV19
abundance: NA
j_gene: TRBJ1-1
CDR3aa: CASSARQITEAFF

v_gene: TRBV6-5
abundance: NA
j_gene: TRBJ2-5
CDR3aa: CATQGASYGQTQYF

v_gene: TRBV5-8
abundance: NA
j_gene: TRBJ1-5
CDR3aa: CASSLDHTTNQPQHF

v_gene: TRBV18
abundance: NA
j_gene: TRBJ2-7
CDR3aa: CASSPSRDSYEQYF

v_gene: TRBV10-3
abundance: NA
j_gene: TRBJ2-5
CDR3aa: CAISESKGAGETQYF

v_gene: TRBV11-2
abundance: NA
j_gene: TRBJ1-1
CDR3aa: CASSFSLIYRERGTEAFF

v_gene: TRBV6-5
abundance: NA
j_gene: TRBJ1-2
CDR3aa: CASSIGANYGYTF

v_gene: TRBV4-1
abundance: NA
j_gene: TRBJ2-7
CDR3aa: CASSHPTRQGESYEQYF

v_gene: TRBV2
abundance: NA
j_gene: TRBJ2-1
CDR3aa: CASSKRTSGYYNEQFF

v_gene: TRBV5-1
abundance: NA
j_gene: TRBJ1-1
CDR3aa: CASSLAPGGGTEAFF

v_gene: TRBV7-3
abundance: NA
j_gene: TRBJ2-2
CDR3aa: CASSLSDRATGELFF

v_gene: TRBV19
abundance: NA
j_gene: TRBJ2-3
CDR3aa: CASSNSALGTDTQYF

v_gene: TRBV4-1
abundance: NA
j_gene: TRBJ1-1
CDR3aa: CASSQERTGNTEAFF

v_gene: TRBV30
abundance: NA
j_gene: TRBJ2-5
CDR3aa: CAWNATSGRIWARETQYF

v_gene: TRBV7-2
abundance: NA
j_gene: TRBJ2-3
CDR3aa: CASSRGPSGPFTDTQYF

v_gene: TRBV5-1
abundance: NA
j_gene: TRBJ2-5
CDR3aa: CASSLRLAGPETQYF

v_gene: TRBV7-3
abundance: NA
j_gene: TRBJ2-2
CDR3aa: CASSRKQTSQDTGELFF

v_gene: TRBV12-5
abundance: NA
j_gene: TRBJ1-1
CDR3aa: CASGLVLGQPLSEVNTEAFF

v_gene: TRBV5-8
abundance: NA
j_gene: TRBJ2-7
CDR3aa: CASSLASGHSYEQYF